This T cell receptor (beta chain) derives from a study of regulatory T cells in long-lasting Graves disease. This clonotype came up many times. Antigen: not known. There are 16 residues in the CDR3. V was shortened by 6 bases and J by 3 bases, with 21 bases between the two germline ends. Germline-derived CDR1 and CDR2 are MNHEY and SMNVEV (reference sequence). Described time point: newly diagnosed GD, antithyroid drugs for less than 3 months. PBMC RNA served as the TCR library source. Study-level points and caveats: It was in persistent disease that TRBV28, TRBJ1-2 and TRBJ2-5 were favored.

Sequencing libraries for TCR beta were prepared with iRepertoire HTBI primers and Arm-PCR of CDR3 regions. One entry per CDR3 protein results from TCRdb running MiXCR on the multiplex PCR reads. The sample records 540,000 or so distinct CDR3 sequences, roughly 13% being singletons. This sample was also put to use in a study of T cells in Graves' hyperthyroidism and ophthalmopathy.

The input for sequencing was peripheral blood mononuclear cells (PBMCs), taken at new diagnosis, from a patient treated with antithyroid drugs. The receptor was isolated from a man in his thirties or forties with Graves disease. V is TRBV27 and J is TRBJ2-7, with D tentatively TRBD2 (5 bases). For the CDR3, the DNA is TGTGCCAGCAGCCACGGTATGGAGCGGCACAGCTACGAGCAGTACTTC. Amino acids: CASSHGMERHSYEQYF.